These T cell receptor beta chains were read from a single sample in a study of T-cell reconstitution after alpha-beta-depleted transplantation in children. A single record per CDR3 protein comes from TCRdb applying MiXCR to the PCR reads. Of around 190,000 distinct CDR3 sequences listed, approximately 6.3% are singletons. The specimen was PBMCs, collected before TCRalphabeta/CD19-depleted stem cell transplant. The source is a boy aged 2-9 years with acute lymphoblastic leukemia, due to receive a stem cell transplant. Both conserved end residues are part of each CDR3. The order of the fields is D gene, clone size, J gene, V gene, CDR3 protein, CDR3 DNA. D genes are given only for firm matches. Clone size, where shown, is once, few, many, or a class for clones that have expanded.

>NA|many|TRBJ1-1|TRBV29-1
CSAHPTEAFF
TGCAGCGCCCACCCCACTGAAGCTTTCTTT
>NA|many|TRBJ1-6|TRBV29-1
CSVEVTGEPNSPLHF
TGCAGCGTTGAGGTAACGGGAGAACCTAATTCACCCCTCCACTTT
>NA|many|TRBJ1-3|TRBV12-3/TRBV12-4
CASSRGSQGHGNTIYF
TGTGCCAGCAGTAGGGGTTCGCAGGGGCATGGAAACACCATATATTTT
>NA|NA|TRBJ2-1|TRBV4-2
CASSQEGARLSYNEQFF
TGTGCCAGCAGCCAAGAAGGTGCTAGACTCTCCTACAATGAGCAGTTCTTC
>NA|once|TRBJ1-1|TRBV7-2
CASSPRGGAIEAFF
TGTGCCAGCAGCCCACGGGGGGGGGCAATCGAAGCTTTCTTT
>NA|NA|TRBJ2-7|TRBV10-3
CAISELQEGGNEQYF
TGTGCCATCAGTGAGTTACAGGAGGGGGGGAACGAGCAGTACTTC
>TRBD1|many|TRBJ1-2|TRBV6-1
CASSPRTGGNYGYTF
TGTGCCAGCAGCCCGCGGACAGGGGGCAACTATGGCTACACCTTC
>NA|NA|TRBJ2-7|TRBV2
CASSEPPGHEQYF
TGTGCCAGCAGTGAACCCCCGGGCCACGAGCAGTACTTC
>NA|few|TRBJ2-7|TRBV18
CASSPAGFPEQYF
TGTGCCAGCTCACCAGCGGGGTTCCCCGAGCAGTACTTC
>NA|few|TRBJ2-1|TRBV7-2
CASSPSLAPNEQFF
TGTGCCAGCAGCCCGTCTCTGGCCCCCAATGAGCAGTTCTTC
>NA|many|TRBJ2-5|TRBV29-1
CSWEGGRRGETQYF
TGCAGCTGGGAGGGGGGAAGGCGTGGAGAGACCCAGTACTTC
>NA|NA|TRBJ2-7|TRBV27
CASSWAGADEQYF
TGTGCCAGCAGTTGGGCAGGGGCGGACGAGCAGTACTTC
>TRBD2|many|TRBJ2-2|TRBV29-1
CSVIAGGPSAGELFF
TGCAGCGTTATAGCGGGAGGGCCCTCGGCCGGGGAGCTGTTTTTT
>TRBD1|many|TRBJ2-1|TRBV7-9
CASTSIGTGGPLF
TGTGCCAGCACCTCGATAGGGACAGGGGGACCTCTCTTC
>TRBD1|few|TRBJ2-2|TRBV5-1
CASSFGGQGATGELFF
TGCGCCAGCAGCTTTGGGGGACAGGGGGCGACCGGGGAGCTGTTTTTT
>NA|NA|TRBJ2-6|TRBV12-3/TRBV12-4
CASSPSGGAVEANVLTF
TGTGCCAGCAGCCCGAGTGGGGGGGCGGTCGAGGCCAACGTCCTGACTTTC
>NA|NA|TRBJ2-3|TRBV7-2
CASSLLGGQYTQYF
TGTGCCAGCAGCTTATTGGGGGGCCAATATACGCAGTATTTT
>NA|many|TRBJ2-1|TRBV24-1
CATSDERYNEQFF
TGTGCCACCAGTGATGAGCGCTACAATGAGCAGTTCTTC
>NA|many|TRBJ1-1|TRBV6-5
CASSYGEENTEAFF
TGTGCCAGCAGTTACGGAGAAGAGAACACTGAAGCTTTCTTT
>NA|NA|TRBJ2-3|TRBV11-2
CASSSRAEGRSTDTQYF
TGTGCCAGCAGCTCCCGGGCGGAGGGGCGGAGCACAGATACGCAGTATTTT
>TRBD2|many|TRBJ2-1|TRBV7-2
CASSLSGGAIDEQFF
TGTGCCAGCAGCTTGAGCGGGGGGGCCATAGATGAGCAGTTCTTC
>NA|NA|TRBJ1-4|TRBV20-1
CSAARGIANEKLFF
TGCAGTGCTGCACGTGGGATTGCTAATGAAAAACTGTTTTTT
>TRBD2|few|TRBJ2-7|TRBV6-2/TRBV6-3
CASSYSRAGAYEQYF
TGTGCCAGCAGTTACTCTCGAGCGGGGGCCTACGAGCAGTACTTC
>TRBD2|NA|TRBJ2-1|TRBV27
CASSPASGYNEQFF
TGTGCCAGCAGTCCGGCTAGCGGCTACAATGAGCAGTTCTTC
>TRBD2|many|TRBJ2-1|TRBV2
CASINQIGLAEFF
TGTGCCAGTATTAACCAGATCGGACTAGCAGAGTTCTTC
>TRBD1|many|TRBJ1-4|TRBV5-1
CASSHQGGDEKLFF
TGCGCCAGCAGCCACCAGGGGGGCGATGAAAAACTGTTTTTT
>TRBD2|many|TRBJ2-1|TRBV7-2
CASSPPLISGRIRDHEQFF
TGTGCCAGCAGCCCGCCCCTCATTAGCGGGAGGATAAGGGACCATGAGCAGTTCTTC
>TRBD1|many|TRBJ1-1|TRBV7-2
CASSPTGAMNTEAFF
TGTGCCAGCAGCCCCACAGGGGCCATGAACACTGAAGCTTTCTTT
>TRBD1|NA|TRBJ1-5|TRBV11-2
CASSLSPLGQGAVQPQHF
TGTGCCAGCAGCTTATCCCCACTAGGACAGGGGGCCGTCCAGCCCCAGCATTTT
>NA|many|TRBJ2-5|TRBV13
CASSLMEVGETQYF
TGTGCCAGCAGCTTAATGGAGGTGGGAGAGACCCAGTACTTC
>NA|many|TRBJ2-1|TRBV2
CASYTGAEAYNEQFF
TGTGCCAGCTATACCGGGGCCGAAGCCTACAATGAGCAGTTCTTC
>TRBD2|NA|TRBJ2-7|TRBV19
CASSITSGASYEQYF
TGTGCCAGTAGTATAACTAGCGGGGCCTCCTACGAGCAGTACTTC